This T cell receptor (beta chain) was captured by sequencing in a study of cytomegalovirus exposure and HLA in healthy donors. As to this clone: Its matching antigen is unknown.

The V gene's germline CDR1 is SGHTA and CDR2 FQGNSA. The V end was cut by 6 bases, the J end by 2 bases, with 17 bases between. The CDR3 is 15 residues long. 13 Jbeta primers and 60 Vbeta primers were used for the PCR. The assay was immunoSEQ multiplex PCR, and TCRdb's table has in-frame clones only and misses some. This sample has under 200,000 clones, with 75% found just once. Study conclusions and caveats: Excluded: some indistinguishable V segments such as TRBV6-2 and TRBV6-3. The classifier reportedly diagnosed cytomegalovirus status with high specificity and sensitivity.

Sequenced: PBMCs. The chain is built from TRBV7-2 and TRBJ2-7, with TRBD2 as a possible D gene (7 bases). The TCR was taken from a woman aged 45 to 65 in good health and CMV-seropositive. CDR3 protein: CASRRGGSGTYEQYF. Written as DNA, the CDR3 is TGTGCCAGCAGAAGGGGGGGATCCGGAACCTACGAGCAGTACTTC.